A selection of T cell receptor beta chains follows, all from one sample in a study of CD8 T cells in ankylosing spondylitis. MiXCR, run by TCRdb on the 5' RACE reads, gives a single entry per CDR3 protein. Here the sample spans approximately 520,000 distinct CDR3 sequences, about 5.4% being singletons. Specimen: blood, either unsorted or a sorted T cell fraction (not recorded which). These TCRs come from a male donor with ankylosing spondylitis. CDR3s include the opening cysteine and the closing phenylalanine or tryptophan. Clone size, where shown, is once, few, many, or a class for clones that have expanded.

TRBV7-2	many	TRBJ1-2	CASSLRRGGYGYTF
TRBV4-1	many	TRBJ2-1	CASSQGPGGYNEQFF
TRBV13	many	TRBJ2-1	CASSWTGTSGRNEQFF
TRBV9	few	TRBJ2-1	CASSVGGGFYNEQFF
TRBV5-1	many	TRBJ2-2	CASSSPAGPTGELFF
TRBV20-1	few	TRBJ2-5	CSAHKAGQRETQYF
TRBV4-2	NA	TRBJ2-3	CASSQDLPAGGADTQYF
TRBV29-1	many	TRBJ1-2	CSVQGTSAHYGYTF
TRBV4-1	many	TRBJ2-7	CASSHPPRGDYEQYF
TRBV2	NA	TRBJ1-4	CASSPGTLGSGGEKLFF
TRBV20-1	many	TRBJ1-1	CSARDRLNTEAFF
TRBV6-1	many	TRBJ1-3	CASSRRGAYGNTIYF
TRBV7-2	many	TRBJ2-5	CASSFMGGVDQYF
TRBV12-3/TRBV12-4	many	TRBJ2-7	CASSFSPYEQYF
TRBV5-1	many	TRBJ2-7	CASSLHGQGAYEQYF
TRBV29-1	many	TRBJ2-6	CSVEDLRDFSGANVLTF
TRBV20-1	many	TRBJ2-5	CSAPGIQETQYF
TRBV5-6	many	TRBJ1-3	CASRLAGAGNTIYF
TRBV7-2	NA	TRBJ2-7	CASSYKGQSSYEQYF
TRBV10-3	few	TRBJ2-3	CAISGEGTGKGDTQYF
TRBV7-8	many	TRBJ2-1	CASSSIKLRSSYNEQFF
TRBV12-3/TRBV12-4	NA	TRBJ2-6	CASSLGRGPGANVLTF
TRBV6-2/TRBV6-3	NA	TRBJ2-2	CASNPGLLKTGELFF
TRBV5-1	few	TRBJ1-1	CASSSRGGAGAFF
TRBV20-1	many	TRBJ2-2	CSAPTQSNTGELFF
TRBV20-1	many	TRBJ2-1	CSARLAGSYNEQFF
TRBV5-1	many	TRBJ2-1	CASSAAWGLQNEQFF
TRBV29-1	many	TRBJ1-2	CSAVTGVNYGYTF
TRBV29-1	many	TRBJ2-4	CSVELQGSDKNIQYF
TRBV29-1	many	TRBJ2-5	CSVDSAGTQETQYF
TRBV3-1	many	TRBJ2-7	CASSQEGGPSYEQYF
TRBV5-1	many	TRBJ1-6	CASSLIQTNSPLHF
TRBV9	many	TRBJ2-1	CASSFQSEVNEQFF
TRBV20-1	many	TRBJ1-1	CSAKKWTGNTEAFF
TRBV9	many	TRBJ2-5	CASSARQALRETQYF
TRBV9	many	TRBJ1-4	CASSLKGSGNEKLFF
TRBV15	NA	TRBJ2-7	CATSGQADYEQYF
TRBV6-1	many	TRBJ2-5	CASGQPPGLAGGSQETQYF
TRBV20-1	many	TRBJ1-1	CSARAGWTTEAFF
TRBV27	NA	TRBJ2-1	CASRNQGEGGNEQFF
TRBV6-6	many	TRBJ1-3	CASSPERNTIYF
TRBV11-2	many	TRBJ2-1	CASSLGESSYNEQFF
TRBV15	many	TRBJ2-1	CATSRGDQQFF